This T cell receptor beta chain was sequenced in a study of OX40 agonist ivuxolimab in advanced cancers. V was pared by 7 bases and J by 3 bases, with 9 bases of the junction left unmatched. This CDR3 has 14 amino acids. Per the germline V gene, CDR1 is GTSNPN and CDR2 is SVGIG (reference sequence). This clone has ten or more counts. The repertoire was sequenced with immunoSEQ multiplex PCR; TCRdb's copy has only in-frame clones and lacks some. The table records about 76,000 clones, over 75% of them present only once. V usage is TRBV30 and J usage is TRBJ1-1; 9 bases are a match to TRBD1. This TCR derives from an adult with an advanced solid tumor such as melanoma, head and neck, liver or kidney cancer. The sample in question was CD4+ or CD8+ T cells sorted from blood, obtained in a trial of the OX40 agonist ivuxolimab. CDR3 in amino acids: CALRTGVGDTEAFF. CDR3 nucleotide sequence: TGTGCCTTAAGGACAGGGGTAGGAGACACTGAAGCTTTCTTT.